This record covers a single T cell receptor beta chain. Its antigen is not known. The data originate from a study of T cell responses to AZD1222 COVID-19 vaccine. The study, taken as a whole, reports: Seropositive AZD1222 recipients at baseline numbered only five or six. Spike-specific TCRs gained breadth and depth after people received two AZD1222 doses. Clonal diversity may have been underestimated in mostly white British donors.

Germline CDR1 reads MNHEY; CDR2 reads SVGAGI. Trimming removed 4 bases from V and 3 bases from J, with 15 bases in between. This CDR3 has 15 residues. The method was immunoSEQ multiplex PCR; TCRdb's version includes in-frame clones alone and lacks a portion of them. The sample shows 150,000 to 200,000 clones, approximately 93% of them seen only once. Sequenced here: peripheral blood, sampled on day 0 of AZD1222 vaccination. The source of this sequence is an adult in good health. The chain employs TRBV6-5 and TRBJ1-2; a possible D gene is TRBD1 (6 bases). CDR3 coding DNA: TGTGCCAGCAGTTTAGGGGGAACGGGGGACTATGGCTACACCTTC. This gives the protein CASSLGGTGDYGYTF.